This TCR beta chain was sequenced for a study of control samples from healthy donors and cancer patients. Sequencing was performed with immunoSEQ multiplex PCR; in TCRdb, only in-frame clones are kept and a portion is missing. The sample has more than 95,000 clones; 85% to 90% are singletons. The V and J ends lost 0 bases and 4 bases respectively, with 10 bases between them. Germline CDR1 reads SGHDT; CDR2 reads YYEEEE. This CDR3 has 14 residues. This receptor was identified in a man aged 60 to 75 with lung cancer. The specimen sequenced was PBMCs. The rearrangement links TRBV5-6 to TRBJ1-2; D gene ambiguous. CDR3 bases: TGTGCCAGCAGCTTGGGGCTCATTGGCTATGGCTACACCTTC. This gives the protein CASSLGLIGYGYTF.